The entry below gives a single T cell receptor beta chain sequence along with its context. The antigen remains undetermined. With a J-beta primer mix and a sample-barcoded 5' primer, a second PCR ran roughly 7 to 11 cycles. TCRdb re-analysed the 5' RACE reads in MiXCR, keeping a single row per CDR3 protein. The repertoire holds about 1.6 million distinct CDR3 sequences, about 31% seen once, with approximately 10% in the top ten. CDR3 length: 16 residues. Germline-derived CDR1 and CDR2 are DFQATT and SNEGSKA (reference sequence). V trimming: 6 bases; J trimming: 4 bases; junction bases outside the gene matches: 15. This entry comes from a study of blood T cells in healthy people across ages. Points from the study as a whole: Observed TCR beta diversity per million T cells went down as age went up. This fall followed a roughly linear course with age.

The material sequenced was blood. The rearrangement uses TRBV20-1 and TRBJ2-5, with TRBD1 matching over 9 bases. This TCR was sampled from a woman in her 30s in good health. The CDR3 spells CSAKPNTHRGRETQYF. Here the CDR3 DNA reads TGCAGTGCAAAGCCCAATACACACAGGGGGCGAGAGACCCAGTACTTC.